This is a list of T cell receptor beta chains from one sample in a study of response to subunit inactivated influenza vaccine. TCRdb recomputed calls from the RT-PCR reads with MiXCR, one row per CDR3 protein. The data contain around 520,000 distinct CDR3 sequences, 12% of them singletons. The specimen comprised PBMCs from blood, sampled on the day of vaccination. These receptors were taken from a man aged 45 to 65 who received an inactivated influenza vaccine. Both conserved end residues are part of each CDR3. The order of the fields is D gene, J gene, V gene, clone size, CDR3 DNA, CDR3 protein. The D gene is left open where the match is weak. The listing skips clone size in some rows; elsewhere it reads once, few, many or a size class.

TRBD2 TRBJ2-1 TRBV20-1 few TGCAGTGCTAGGGGGGTCGGGACTAGAAGATCCAATGAGCAGTTCTTC CSARGVGTRRSNEQFF
- TRBJ2-1 TRBV11-2 few TGTGCCAGCAGCCCTGGCATGCATGAGCAGTTCTTC CASSPGMHEQFF
TRBD1 TRBJ1-1 TRBV5-1 few TGCGCCAGCAGCGCCCCCGGGACAGAAAGGACTGAAGCTTTCTTT CASSAPGTERTEAFF
- TRBJ2-7 TRBV15 few TGTGCCACCAGCAGATCCCTCTACGGGCAGGGTGACGAGCAGTACTTC CATSRSLYGQGDEQYF
- TRBJ2-5 TRBV7-7 - TGTGCTAGCACCGATGGCGGGACTGGGCGCCAAGAGACCCAGTACTTC CASTDGGTGRQETQYF
- TRBJ2-3 TRBV7-8 few TGTGCCAGCAGCCTCCCGGGAGCTAGCACAGATACGCAGTATTTT CASSLPGASTDTQYF
- TRBJ2-6 TRBV24-1 few TGTGCCACCGCGGACAGTCGAACCTCTGGGGCCAACGTCCTGACTTTC CATADSRTSGANVLTF
- TRBJ2-5 TRBV7-9 - TGTGCCAGCAGCTTAGATTTCATACTAGAGACCCAGTACTTC CASSLDFILETQYF
TRBD1 TRBJ1-5 TRBV10-1 - TGCGCCAGCAGCCGATATAGACAGGGGGCTCATAGCAATCAGCCCCAGCATTTT CASSRYRQGAHSNQPQHF
TRBD1 TRBJ2-7 TRBV30 - TGTGCCTGGGGACAGGGCCGCGAGCAGTACTTC CAWGQGREQYF
- TRBJ2-2 TRBV12-3/TRBV12-4 - TGTGCCAGCAGCCCTCAGGGCCGGCACACCGGGGAGCTGTTTTTT CASSPQGRHTGELFF
- TRBJ1-2 TRBV30 - TGTGCCTGGAGGGGGAAGCGTCTGCGAATTTCTAACTATGGCTACACCTTC CAWRGKRLRISNYGYTF
TRBD2 TRBJ2-1 TRBV7-2 few TGTGCCAGCAGCCCGCAGCGGGAGACTGGCAATGAGCAGTTCTTC CASSPQRETGNEQFF
TRBD1 TRBJ1-1 TRBV12-3/TRBV12-4 - TGTGCCAGCAGTTCCCGCAGGGGGCAAACTGAAGCTTTCTTT CASSSRRGQTEAFF
- TRBJ2-7 TRBV12-3/TRBV12-4 many TGTGCCAGCAGTTTAGCTCTCCGAGTCAGGGGTAACGAGCAGTACTTC CASSLALRVRGNEQYF
- TRBJ2-1 TRBV5-1 - TGCGCCAGCAGCTTGGGAAGGAAGGGGTACAATGAGCAGTTCTTC CASSLGRKGYNEQFF
- TRBJ2-7 TRBV25-1 - TGTGCCAGCAGGGACAGAAACTCCTACGAGCAGTACTTC CASRDRNSYEQYF
- TRBJ2-7 TRBV20-1 - TGCAGTGCCTCCGGGACGGATTCCTACGAGCAGTACTTC CSASGTDSYEQYF